Below, 27 T cell receptor beta chains from the same sample are listed, as sequenced in a study of blood T cell repertoires in COVID-19. TCRdb keeps only in-frame clones here, not all; method: immunoSEQ multiplex PCR. The table lists about 95,000 clones, 81% of them singletons. The sample was peripheral blood. The receptors shown here come from a man older than 75 with COVID-19, enrolled during active disease.

Concerning this clone itself: Within the sample, other DNA sequences also encode this same CDR3. The V call is TRBV9, the J call TRBJ2-7; 11 bases fit TRBD2. The CDR3 extends over 14 amino acids. Trimming cost V 0 bases and J 6 bases; bases outside gene matches: 2. The germline V gene has CDR1 SGDLS and CDR2 YYNGEE. CDR3 DNA sequence: TGTGCCAGCAGCGTAGGGCTAGCGGGGGGCGAGCAGTACTTC. It encodes CASSVGLAGGEQYF.

J is TRBJ1-2 and V is TRBV11-2; no reliable D call. This CDR3 comprises 13 residues. The germline V and J ends were trimmed by 5 bases and 8 bases, with 15 bases remaining between them. The germline CDR1 and CDR2 sequences are SGHAT and FQNNGV. The CDR3 region has the DNA TGTGCCAGCAGCACCGGTCGGGGTAACGGCTACACCTTC. Its protein product is CASSTGRGNGYTF.

The genes are TRBV11-2 and TRBJ1-2; D remains ambiguous. CDR3 length: 13 residues. V lost 3 bases and J 6 bases, leaving 11 bases between the germline ends. Germline lookup yields CDR1 SGHAT and CDR2 FQNNGV. Here the CDR3 reads CASSFGGLNGYTF. The CDR3 DNA reads TGTGCCAGCAGCTTCGGAGGGTTAAATGGCTACACCTTC.

The CDR3 sequence: CASSVGGKPLHF. CDR3 coding DNA: TGTGCCAGCAGCGTAGGAGGTAAACCCCTCCACTTT. V is TRBV9 and J is TRBJ1-6, with D hard to call. From germline, CDR1 is SGDLS and CDR2 YYNGEE. Deletions cut 0 bases from V and 12 bases from J, with 7 bases between. The CDR3 is 12 amino acids.

The rearrangement links TRBV5-1 to TRBJ2-7, with D maybe TRBD2 (5 bases). The CDR3 is 14 residues long. CDR1 SGHRS and CDR2 YFSETQ come from the germline V gene. V was shortened by 4 bases and J by 7 bases, with 18 bases between the two germline ends. The CDR3 DNA reads as TGCGCCAGCAGCATATTGACGGGGAGCGCGGAGCAGTACTTC. It yields the protein CASSILTGSAEQYF.

This clone has just one count. No DNA is shown, since the ends of the CDR3 on it are uncertain; the CDR3 is the one TCRdb lists. CDR3 region: CASSHRDLIAISPSIF. The chain joins TRBV6-2 or TRBV6-3 to TRBJ1-5. The CDR3 length equals 16 residues, ends included. CDR1 MNHEY and CDR2 SVGEGT come from the germline V gene.

This clone was seen a single time. This chain links TRBV7-2 with TRBJ2-7, with TRBD1 as a possible D gene (7 bases). V lost 2 bases, J lost 4 bases, and 15 bases lay in between. Germline assignment: CDR1 SGHTA and CDR2 FQGNSA. This CDR3 region has 15 residues. The CDR3 coding sequence is TGTGCCAGCAGCTTAAGGCCAGGGGGGAGGTACGAGCAGTACTTC. Its protein product is CASSLRPGGRYEQYF.

This clone has only a few counts. This chain links TRBV5-6 with TRBJ2-1; D gene unclear. V lost 1 base and J 1 base, leaving 9 bases between the germline ends. The CDR3 runs to 15 residues. The V gene's germline CDR1 is SGHDT and CDR2 YYEEEE. The CDR3 region has the DNA TGTGCCAGCAGCTTGCGTCAGGCGTCCTACAATGAGCAGTTCTTC. Its protein product is CASSLRQASYNEQFF.

This clone came up a few times. The sample contains more than one DNA sequence encoding this CDR3. The V and J genes are TRBV30 and TRBJ1-5; D is unresolved. The germline V gene encodes CDR1 GTSNPN and CDR2 SVGIG (reference sequence). Trimming pared 1 base from V and 2 bases from J, leaving 6 bases between. CDR3 length: 13 amino acids. CDR3 DNA: TGTGCCTGGAGTGCAAGAGGCAATCAGCCCCAGCATTTT. Protein sequence: CAWSARGNQPQHF.

This rearrangement joins TRBV6-4 to TRBJ1-2; TRBD1 matches 9 bases. The germline CDR1 and CDR2 sequences are MRHNA and SNTAGT. The CDR3 runs to 15 residues. With 6 bases clipped from V and 5 bases from J, the junction kept 10 bases outside the gene matches. CDR3: CASRAQQGAGYGYTF. DNA of the CDR3: TGTGCCAGCAGAGCCCAACAGGGGGCAGGGTATGGCTACACCTTC.

This clone occurred a few times. The chain combines TRBV4-1 with TRBJ2-2, with 9 bases that match TRBD1. V trimming: 0 bases; J trimming: 0 bases; junction bases outside the gene matches: 11. The CDR3 totals 20 residues. Germline CDR1 reads MGHRA; CDR2 reads YSYEKL. CDR3 sequence: CASSQETRVTGGPNTGELFF. Here the CDR3 DNA reads TGCGCCAGCAGCCAAGAAACCCGCGTTACAGGGGGCCCGAACACCGGGGAGCTGTTTTTT.

This chain joins TRBV6-1 and TRBJ1-1; 7 bases are a match to TRBD1. J was trimmed by 6 bases and V by 3 bases; bases with no gene match: 7. The germline V gene has CDR1 MNHNS and CDR2 SASEGT. The CDR3 has 14 amino acids. The chain's CDR3 is CASSDYRGRAEAFF. Written as DNA, the CDR3 is TGTGCCAGCAGTGATTACAGGGGTCGCGCTGAAGCTTTCTTT.

CDR3 DNA sequence: TGTGCCAGCAGTTACTCGGGCACACGGAACACTGAAGCTTTCTTT. This codes for CASSYSGTRNTEAFF. The V gene is TRBV6-5, the J gene TRBJ1-1; D is uncertain. The CDR3 covers 15 residues. Trimming removed 0 bases from V and 1 base from J, with 9 bases in between. CDR1 and CDR2 from the germline V gene are MNHEY and SVGAGI.

This clone was observed a single time. The chain joins TRBV24-1 to TRBJ2-1; 8 bases are shared with TRBD1. The CDR3 runs 14 residues. Unmatched junction bases numbered 7, after V lost 4 bases and J lost 9 bases. The germline CDR1 and CDR2 sequences are KGHDR and SFDVKD. DNA of the CDR3: TGTGCCACCAGTGAATCCCAGACAGGGGTTGAGCAGTTCTTC. It specifies CATSESQTGVEQFF.

The chain is built from TRBV5-6 and TRBJ1-3, with no clear D. From germline, CDR1 is SGHDT and CDR2 YYEEEE. Trimming took off 0 bases at V and 0 bases at J, with 16 bases between the two ends. The CDR3 runs 18 residues. CDR3 in DNA: TGTGCCAGCAGCTTGGACAGAACTAGGAAGCCCTCTGGAAACACCATATATTTT. This codes for CASSLDRTRKPSGNTIYF.

This chain uses TRBV28 with TRBJ2-5; TRBD2 is a possible D gene (5 bases). With 5 bases removed from V and 2 bases from J, the gap between germline ends came to 18 bases. The germline CDR1 and CDR2 sequences are MDHEN and SYDVKM. The CDR3 sequence is 16 residues long. The CDR3 sequence is CASSTRRLVAQETQYF. The CDR3 DNA follows: TGTGCCAGCAGTACCCGGAGGCTCGTGGCTCAAGAGACCCAGTACTTC.

This chain connects TRBV19 to TRBJ1-3; D unresolved. Germline V gene lookup returns CDR1 LNHDA and CDR2 SQIVND (reference sequence). Trimming pared 3 bases from V and 0 bases from J, leaving 15 bases between. The CDR3 extends over 17 amino acids. CDR3 protein: CASSIRGAPDSGNTIYF. The DNA for the CDR3 is TGTGCCAGTAGTATTCGTGGAGCACCCGACTCTGGAAACACCATATATTTT.

The chain employs TRBV10-3 and TRBJ2-7; 9 bases map to TRBD2. The CDR3 extends over 14 amino acids. Germline V lookup: CDR1 ENHRY, CDR2 SYGVKD. The ends lost 10 bases at V and 3 bases at J; junction bases unmatched: 10. The CDR3 region is CATKRLAEYYEQYF. CDR3 nucleotide sequence: TGTGCCACCAAGAGACTAGCGGAGTACTACGAGCAGTACTTC.

The chain combines TRBV4-3 with TRBJ2-3; TRBD2 aligns across 11 bases. This CDR3 has 13 residues. The trim removed 8 bases at V and 4 bases at J, leaving 2 bases unmatched. Germline CDR1 reads LGHNA; CDR2 reads YSLEER. CDR3 coding DNA: TGCGCCAGCCGACTAGCGGGGTCAGATACGCAGTATTTT. Residues: CASRLAGSDTQYF.

This rearrangement joins TRBV7-2 to TRBJ1-5, with D possibly being TRBD1 (5 bases). The CDR3 contains 15 residues. The ends were cut back, 1 base at V and 7 bases at J, with 14 bases in the middle. Germline assignment: CDR1 SGHTA and CDR2 FQGNSA. CDR3 loop: CASSLGQGTSQPQHF. In DNA, the CDR3 is TGTGCCAGCAGCTTAGGCCAGGGAACCAGCCAGCCCCAGCATTTT.

V is TRBV30 and J is TRBJ1-3; 8 bases are shared with TRBD1. The trim removed 0 bases at V and 0 bases at J, leaving 4 bases unmatched. Germline lookup yields CDR1 GTSNPN and CDR2 SVGIG (reference sequence). The CDR3 loop spans 16 amino acids. As DNA, the CDR3 is TGTGCCTGGAGTGTGACAGGGGAACTCTCTGGAAACACCATATATTTT. Encoded protein: CAWSVTGELSGNTIYF.

The chain uses TRBV30 and TRBJ1-5; D not certain. Looked up from germline, CDR1 is GTSNPN and CDR2 is SVGIG (reference sequence). V was shortened by 1 base and J by 8 bases, with 12 bases between the two germline ends. This CDR3 comprises 13 residues. CDR3 DNA sequence: TGTGCCTGGAGTGCGCCCCCCGGGGAGCCCCAGCATTTT. The encoded protein is CAWSAPPGEPQHF.

The chain links TRBV5-1 to TRBJ2-7, with 8 positions matching TRBD1. From germline, CDR1 is SGHRS and CDR2 YFSETQ. V gave up 0 bases and J gave up 3 bases; unmatched junction bases: 5. The CDR3 is 15 amino acids. CDR3 amino acids: CASSLGTGTDYEQYF. For the CDR3, the DNA is TGCGCCAGCAGCTTGGGGACAGGGACAGACTACGAGCAGTACTTC.

The V gene is TRBV11-2, the J gene TRBJ2-2, with 7 bases lining up with TRBD2. Germline lookup yields CDR1 SGHAT and CDR2 FQNNGV. This CDR3 is 15 amino acids long. Trimming took 5 bases from V and 6 from J; bases not matched to a gene: 9. The CDR3 coding sequence is TGTGCCAGCAGCACCTTTGCGGGAGTCTCCGGGGAGCTGTTTTTT. It translates to CASSTFAGVSGELFF. Using reference TRBV11-2 and TRBJ2-2 for the parts outside the CDR3, the full variable domain is EAGVAQSPRYKIIEKRQSVAFWCNPISGHATLYWYQQILGQGPKLLIQFQNNGVVDDSQLPKDRFSAERLKGVDSTLKIQPAKLEDSAVYLCASSTFAGVSGELFFGEGSRLTVL.

This clone was seen only a few times. This rearrangement joins TRBV7-2 to TRBJ2-7; tentative D call: TRBD1 (7 bases). The V gene's germline CDR1 is SGHTA and CDR2 FQGNSA. The CDR3 is made up of 15 amino acids. The ends were cut back, 1 base at V and 0 bases at J, with 10 bases in the middle. DNA of the CDR3: TGTGCCAGCAGCTTAGGCGGGACAGCCTCCTACGAGCAGTACTTC. Translating it yields CASSLGGTASYEQYF.

V and J are TRBV21-1 and TRBJ2-3; the D call in the table, TRBD2, was not verified against the DNA. TRBV21-1 is recorded as a pseudogene. The length of the CDR3 is 18 residues. DNA for the CDR3: TGTGCCAGCAGCAGAGGGTTGTGGGCCAGGAAAAACACAGATACGCAGTATTTT. Amino acids: CASSRGLWARKNTDTQYF.

A word on this clone: Germline and junction disagree at one end, which may indicate a read error. The genes are TRBV7-3 and TRBJ2-5; TRBD1 is a possible D gene (7 bases). Germline V gene data show CDR1 as SGHTA and CDR2 as FQGTGA. The CDR3 is 14 amino acids. CDR3: CARSRSGGGETQYF. CDR3 DNA sequence: TGTGCCCGCAGCCGGTCAGGGGGAGGAGAGACCCAGTACTTC.